This T cell receptor (beta chain) was observed in a study of siplizumab effects on memory and regulatory T cells (dated by TCRdb to between 2018 and 2021). Study-level background: The study looked at the effect of siplizumab, an anti-CD2 antibody, on alloreactive T-cell subsets in allogeneic mixed lymphocyte reactions made from human PBMCs.

Via the germline V gene (reference sequence), CDR1 is SEHNR and CDR2 FQNEAQ. The CDR3 runs 12 residues from the cysteine to the phenylalanine. Only CDR3 DNA remains: 36 bases, in frame from the first base. V loses 2 bases, J loses 6 bases, and the germline ends lie 8 bases apart. Findings and caveats that apply to the study as a whole: Of the alloreactive CD4+ clones that could be mapped, the Treg-derived share averaged about 63% with siplizumab compared with 25% to 30% in control reactions. Unstimulated naive T cells appeared to be more diverse than memory T cells, and naive cells seemed to make a substantial contribution to the alloresponse. No functional confirmation was obtained for the suppressive function of proliferating Tregs from siplizumab cultures. Sequences below about 10^-5 frequency were poorly captured, so only a minor fraction of alloreactive clones could be mapped to unstimulated subsets. Siplizumab significantly lowered the cumulative frequency of alloreactive sequences that could be traced to unstimulated CD4+ memory T cells. For roughly 75-96% of proliferating CD4+ or CD8+ clones, no naive or memory phenotype could be assigned.

Sorted unstimulated T cells and proliferating T cells recovered from mixed lymphocyte reactions underwent TCRbeta CDR3 sequencing. Fresh whole blood from ten HLA-typed healthy donors was used as the source from which PBMCs were isolated. The protocol used for the library was the immunoSEQ multiplex PCR assay. The deep sequencing platform assayed about 10^5 TCR templates per sample. Genomic DNA extracted from sorted T cells was used for TCRbeta CDR3 sequencing. Per the source publication's procedure: The R programming language was used for clonal analysis of the TCRbeta CDR3 data. Comparing unstimulated samples against CFSE-low samples taken after the reaction was how alloreactive CD4+ and CD8+ clones were defined. Alloreactive CD4+ clones were assigned to regulatory or non-regulatory origin by matching sequences to sorted unstimulated Treg and non-Treg repertoires. The table comes from immuneACCESS by way of TCRdb, which keeps in-frame sequences with V and J called. Part of the clones is missing from these tables; in studies checked, under half for an unresolved V gene and the rest for unknown reasons. The DNA gave D and trimming, while V, J and clone size come from that table. Within this sample are about 100,000 clones, with more than 85% of them counted one time only. Approximately 0.15% of the sample belongs to the ten largest clones.

In regard to this clone: What antigen it recognizes has not been identified. Base qualities are missing; no much larger clone stands one base away.

This receptor was identified in a human donor in good health. Sequencing was carried out using CD4+ T cells sorted from blood. The receptor chain draws on TRBV7-9 and TRBJ2-7, with the D gene uncertain. The CDR3 protein is CASSLLGAEQYF. The sequenced DNA is TGTGCCAGCAGCTTACTGGGCGCCGAGCAGTACTTC. Joined to the reference TRBV7-9 and TRBJ2-7 proteins, this CDR3 gives the full variable domain: DTGVSQNPRHKITKRGQNVTFRCDPISEHNRLYWYRQTLGQGPEFLTYFQNEAQLEKSRLLSDRFSAERPKGSFSTLEIQRTEQGDSAMYLCASSLLGAEQYFGPGTRLTVT.